These T cell receptor beta chains were read from a single sample in a study of shared clonotypes between healthy human individuals. Some clones are missing from TCRdb's copy, which holds only in-frame ones; the method was immunoSEQ multiplex PCR. Altogether roughly 2.5 million clones are present, around 90% being singletons, with the ten largest covering about 0.13%. Sequences were obtained from naive CD4+ T cells sorted from blood. The receptors shown here come from a man aged 18 to 30 in good health. Both conserved end residues are part of each CDR3. The D gene is left open where the match is weak. Where a row states a size, it is once, few, many or the class of an expanded clone; other rows omit it.

D gene: NA
clone size: NA
V gene: TRBV18
J gene: TRBJ2-7
CDR3 protein: CASSPPWTDQEQYF
CDR3 DNA: TGTGCCAGCTCACCACCGTGGACGGATCAGGAGCAGTACTTC

D gene: NA
clone size: NA
V gene: TRBV18
J gene: TRBJ2-3
CDR3 protein: CASSPPSADTQYF
CDR3 DNA: TGTGCCAGCTCACCACCTAGCGCAGATACGCAGTATTTT

D gene: NA
clone size: NA
V gene: TRBV7-7
J gene: TRBJ2-5
CDR3 protein: CASSLQGWETQYF
CDR3 DNA: TGTGCTAGCAGCTTACAAGGTTGGGAGACCCAGTACTTC

D gene: NA
clone size: NA
V gene: TRBV6-5
J gene: TRBJ1-1
CDR3 protein: CASRNRDGNTEAFF
CDR3 DNA: TGTGCCAGCCGTAACAGGGACGGGAACACTGAAGCTTTCTTT

D gene: NA
clone size: NA
V gene: TRBV5-1
J gene: TRBJ2-7
CDR3 protein: CASSLDPSSYEQYF
CDR3 DNA: TGCGCCAGCAGCTTGGACCCGAGCTCCTACGAGCAGTACTTC

D gene: NA
clone size: once
V gene: TRBV19
J gene: TRBJ2-3
CDR3 protein: CASSISPSSADTQYF
CDR3 DNA: TGTGCCAGTAGTATATCTCCCTCGAGTGCAGATACGCAGTATTTT

D gene: NA
clone size: NA
V gene: TRBV23-1
J gene: TRBJ2-7
CDR3 protein: CASPSLGWFYEQYF
CDR3 DNA: TGCGCCAGCCCATCCCTTGGTTGGTTCTACGAGCAGTACTTC

D gene: NA
clone size: once
V gene: TRBV28
J gene: TRBJ1-4
CDR3 protein: CASSFPGNVHEKLFF
CDR3 DNA: TGTGCCAGCAGTTTTCCGGGAAACGTTCATGAAAAACTGTTTTTT

D gene: TRBD1
clone size: NA
V gene: TRBV5-1
J gene: TRBJ2-2
CDR3 protein: CASSPSGQGTGELFF
CDR3 DNA: TGCGCCAGCAGCCCTTCGGGACAGGGGACCGGGGAGCTGTTTTTT

D gene: NA
clone size: NA
V gene: TRBV30
J gene: TRBJ2-7
CDR3 protein: CAWSVRRQTYEQYF
CDR3 DNA: TGTGCCTGGAGTGTTCGGCGGCAGACCTACGAGCAGTACTTC